This T cell receptor beta chain was observed in a study of shared clonotypes between healthy human individuals. Trimming took 7 bases from V and 11 from J, leaving 20 bases between them. CDR1 is MDHEN and CDR2 is SYDVKM in the germline V gene. CDR3 size: 13 residues. The protocol was immunoSEQ multiplex PCR, while the TCRdb copy is restricted to in-frame clones and leaves out a portion. Among some 480,000 clones listed, 79% were seen once. The sequence was obtained from a woman aged 40 to 50 in good health. Some clones in this sample may be carry-over from other donors' samples. V and J are TRBV28 and TRBJ1-1; unclear D gene. The sequencing sample was made of PBMCs. This CDR3 is CASTPRSGVSAFF. DNA of the CDR3: TGTGCCAGCACCCCGCGTTCGGGAGTCTCGGCTTTCTTT.